The clone carrying this T cell receptor beta chain was seen only a few times. The sample comes from a study of molecular identifiers for immune sequencing clone quantification. TCRdb processed the PCR reads anew with MiXCR; each CDR3 protein has one entry. The sample shows hundreds of thousands of distinct CDR3 sequences, less than 20% of them seen only once. The CDR3 covers 13 residues. V was pared by 3 bases and J by 3 bases, with 6 bases between. From germline, CDR1 is SGHRS and CDR2 YFSETQ. The source material was naive CD8+ T cells from blood, with Jurkat cell RNA spiked in. Subset indicated: FACS-sorted CD8+CD4-CCR7+CD45RA+ naive T cells. This sequence originates from a human donor in good health. Some libraries in this study had Jurkat cell RNA spiked in. The chain recombines TRBV5-1 with TRBJ2-2, with D possibly TRBD2 on 6 matching bases. CDR3 in amino acids: CASSWEDTGELFF. As DNA, the CDR3 is TGCGCCAGCAGCTGGGAGGACACCGGGGAGCTGTTTTTT. The variable domain in full, completed from reference TRBV5-1 and TRBJ2-2, reads KAGVTQTPRYLIKTRGQQVTLSCSPISGHRSVSWYQQTPGQGLQFLFEYFSETQRNKGNFPGRFSGRQFSNSRSEMNVSTLELGDSALYLCASSWEDTGELFFGEGSRLTVL.